The 2 T cell receptor beta chains listed next were all sequenced from one sample in a study of T cells in Graves' hyperthyroidism and ophthalmopathy. RNA transcripts gave rise to amplified TCR beta CDR3 regions. The study used the HTBI primer set for a first-round RT-PCR of the TCR CDR3. TCRdb re-analysed the multiplex PCR reads in MiXCR, keeping a single row per CDR3 protein. The repertoire has 470,000 or so distinct CDR3 sequences, more than 20% of them found once; the top ten carry around a quarter. The sequenced sample consisted of blood. These receptors were taken from a man aged 18 to 29 with Graves' hyperthyroidism.

Concerning this clonotype: Compared with germline, one end of the junction differs, possibly owing to a read error. The chain recombines TRBV19 with TRBJ1-2, with unresolved D. This CDR3 has 14 residues. Looked up from germline, CDR1 is LNHDA and CDR2 is SQIVND (reference sequence). CDR3: CASSISVSFYGYTF. CDR3 nucleotide sequence: TGTGCCAGTAGTATCTCTGTCAGTTTCTATGGTTACACCTTC. The full variable domain, its missing parts supplied by reference TRBV19 and TRBJ1-2, is DGGITQSPKYLFRKEGQNVTLSCEQNLNHDAMYWYRQDPGQGLRLIYYSQIVNDFQKGDIAEGYSVSREKKESFPLTVTSAQKNPTAFYLCASSISVSFYGYTFGSGTRLTVV.

This clonotype has a count of ten or more. The chain couples TRBV12-5 to TRBJ1-5; D remains ambiguous. CDR1 and CDR2 (germline): LGHNT, FRNRAP. The CDR3 runs 14 residues. V was cut by 7 bases and J by 2 bases, with 12 bases left in between. This CDR3 reads CASASGLGNQPQHF. CDR3 nucleotides: TGTGCTAGTGCCTCCGGGTTGGGCAATCAGCCCCAGCATTTT.